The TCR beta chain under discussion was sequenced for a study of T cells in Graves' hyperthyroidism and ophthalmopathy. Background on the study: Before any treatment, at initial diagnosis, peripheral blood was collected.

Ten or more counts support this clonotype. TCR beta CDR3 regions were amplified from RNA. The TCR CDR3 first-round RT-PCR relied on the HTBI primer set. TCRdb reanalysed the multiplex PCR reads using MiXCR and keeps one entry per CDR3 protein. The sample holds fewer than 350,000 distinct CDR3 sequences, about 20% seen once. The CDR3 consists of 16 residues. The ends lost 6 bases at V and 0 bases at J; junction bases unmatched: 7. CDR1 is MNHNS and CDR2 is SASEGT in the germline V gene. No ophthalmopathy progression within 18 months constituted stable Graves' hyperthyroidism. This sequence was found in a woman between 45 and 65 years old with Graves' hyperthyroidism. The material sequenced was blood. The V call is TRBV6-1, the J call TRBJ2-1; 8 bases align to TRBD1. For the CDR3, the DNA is TGTGCCAGCAGGGCAGGACAGGGTTACTCCTACAATGAGCAGTTCTTC. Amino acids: CASRAGQGYSYNEQFF.